Presented here are 21 T cell receptor beta chains from one specimen sequenced in a study of T cells in narcolepsy. Libraries were prepared by immunoSEQ multiplex PCR; TCRdb keeps only in-frame clonotypes and omits some of them. Among tens of thousands of clones, about four fifths were seen once, and the ten largest hold roughly 1.3%. The sequenced sample consisted of CD45RA- memory CD4+ T cells from PBMCs. Receptor source: a human donor with narcolepsy.

A few counts support this clone. The J gene is TRBJ1-4, the V gene TRBV6-5; a possible D gene is TRBD1 (5 bases). Germline V gene data show CDR1 as MNHEY and CDR2 as SVGAGI. The V gene lost 0 bases and the J gene lost 5 bases, with 10 bases spanning the gap. CDR3 length: 15 residues. The CDR3 nucleotides are TGTGCCAGCAGTTACTCCGGGGCGTTCAATGAAAAACTGTTTTTT. Amino acid sequence: CASSYSGAFNEKLFF.

Notes on this clone: The missing conserved phenylalanine or tryptophan at the end of this CDR3 makes a read error likely. The chain employs TRBV5-6 and TRBJ2-2; D uncertain. Trimming stripped 0 bases from V and 3 bases from J, with 9 bases between. The V gene's germline CDR1 is SGHDT and CDR2 YYEEEE. The CDR3 is made up of 15 amino acids. The CDR3 DNA is TGTGCCAGCAGCTTGGCCGCTCGGGACACCGGGGAGCTGTTTTGT. It is translated as CASSLAARDTGELFC.

J is TRBJ1-2 and V is TRBV10-3; the D gene is possibly TRBD1 (6 bases). Deletions cut 0 bases from V and 1 base from J, with 12 bases between. The CDR3 spans 16 residues. Germline V CDR1 and CDR2: ENHRY, SYGVKD. The CDR3 protein is CAISESSRGYNYGYTF. CDR3 nucleotide sequence: TGTGCCATCAGTGAGTCGTCCAGGGGTTATAACTATGGCTACACCTTC.

V is TRBV7-5 and J is TRBJ2-7; the D call TRBD1 from the table was never checked on the DNA. TRBV7-5 is described as a pseudogene. The CDR3 spans 15 residues. The CDR3: CARTLRRDKKYEQYV. The DNA for the CDR3 is TGTGCCAGAACCCTAAGACGGGACAAAAAATACGAGCAGTACGTC.

The rearrangement links TRBV7-2 to TRBJ2-3, with TRBD2 identical over 10 bases. V trimming: 5 bases; J trimming: 1 base; junction bases outside the gene matches: 3. Germline V gene data show CDR1 as SGHTA and CDR2 as FQGNSA. The CDR3 is 15 amino acids. Here the CDR3 reads CASSQTSGGTDTQYF. CDR3 DNA: TGTGCCAGCAGCCAAACTAGCGGGGGCACAGATACGCAGTATTTT.

This sequence joins TRBV6-6 and TRBJ2-5, with a possible D match to TRBD2 (6 bases). V shed 2 bases and J shed 7 bases, with 14 bases lying between them. Germline V gene sequence: CDR1 MNHNY, CDR2 SVGAGI (reference sequence). The CDR3 is made up of 14 amino acids. Written as DNA, the CDR3 is TGTGCCAGCAGTTACGAGCGGGCCTCCGGGACCCAGTACTTC. Amino acid sequence: CASSYERASGTQYF.

V is TRBV6-5 and J is TRBJ2-5, with a possible D match to TRBD1 (6 bases). The CDR3 loop spans 14 amino acids. Trimming pared 4 bases from V and 4 bases from J, leaving 13 bases between. Germline-derived CDR1 and CDR2 are MNHEY and SVGAGI. CDR3 bases: TGTGCCAGCAGTTCCCCCACAGGGAGAGAGACCCAGTACTTC. The encoded protein is CASSSPTGRETQYF.

This rearrangement joins TRBV5-4 to TRBJ2-1, with 11 bases lining up with TRBD2. The germline V gene encodes CDR1 SGHNT and CDR2 YYREEE (reference sequence). The CDR3 covers 17 residues. J lost 3 bases, V lost 3 bases, and 8 bases had no gene match. DNA of the CDR3: TGTGCCAGCAGCTCGATTATTAGCGGGGGGGGCTACAATGAGCAGTTCTTC. Amino acids: CASSSIISGGGYNEQFF.

This chain joins TRBV28 and TRBJ1-5, with D possibly matching TRBD1 (5 bases). The ends were cut back, 5 bases at V and 7 bases at J, with 9 bases in the middle. The germline V gene has CDR1 MDHEN and CDR2 SYDVKM. The CDR3 covers 12 residues. CDR3 protein: CASSKGSQPQHF. In DNA form, the CDR3 reads TGTGCCAGCAGTAAGGGGAGCCAGCCCCAGCATTTT.

As concerns this clone: Germline and junction disagree at one end, which may indicate a read error. J is TRBJ2-5 and V is TRBV7-7; D is uncertain. Gene TRBJ2-7 matches the end of the DNA better, so the J call may be wrong. The CDR3 is 15 amino acids. Looked up from germline, CDR1 is SSHAT and CDR2 is FNYEAQ (reference sequence). This CDR3 reads CASSLNPGQKYEQYF. In nucleotides, the CDR3 is TGTGCTAGCAGCTTAAATCCCGGGCAGAAATACGAGCAGTACTTC.

A few counts support this clone. This rearrangement joins TRBV4-3 to TRBJ2-1, with a possible D match to TRBD1 (6 bases). V was pared by 0 bases and J by 7 bases, with 13 bases between. This CDR3 is 15 amino acids long. Germline V gene lookup returns CDR1 LGHNA and CDR2 YSLEER. The CDR3 nucleotides read TGCGCCAGCAGCCAAGATACAGGGTCGAGGAATGAGCAGTTCTTC. Its protein is CASSQDTGSRNEQFF.

The chain is built from TRBV6-1 and TRBJ1-3; D call uncertain. Germline V lookup: CDR1 MNHNS, CDR2 SASEGT. The ends were cut back, 4 bases at V and 0 bases at J, with 10 bases in the middle. CDR3 size: 15 residues. CDR3 coding DNA: TGTGCCAGCAGTGTGTCATTCTTCTCTGGAAACACCATATATTTT. Its protein is CASSVSFFSGNTIYF.

This CDR3 is CASSTHREGGSPLHF. CDR3 in DNA: TGTGCCAGCAGTACCCACCGGGAAGGGGGATCACCCCTCCACTTT. The chain carries TRBV6-5 and TRBJ1-6, with a weak D call TRBD1 (6 bases). Trimming left V 5 bases short and J 10 bases short, with 18 bases between. The CDR3 is 15 amino acids. In germline, CDR1 is MNHEY, CDR2 SVGAGI.

The chain combines TRBV2 with TRBJ1-2, with D uncertain. Trimming removed 2 bases at V and 3 bases at J, with 10 bases between. Germline CDR1 reads SNHLY; CDR2 reads FYNNEI. This CDR3 has 14 residues. The CDR3, as DNA: TGTGCCAGCAGTGAAAAGAAGAGGGACTATGGCTACACCTTC. It specifies CASSEKKRDYGYTF.

J is TRBJ2-3 and V is TRBV10-3; D gene unclear. The CDR3 length is 14 residues. The V end was cut by 2 bases, the J end by 2 bases, with 8 bases between. Germline CDR1 ENHRY, CDR2 SYGVKD. DNA for the CDR3: TGTGCCATCAGTGAGACGGACGTCACAGATACGCAGTATTTT. It translates to CAISETDVTDTQYF.

J is TRBJ2-7 and V is TRBV6-1; D could derive from TRBD1 or TRBD2 (6 bases each). V was cut by 2 bases and J by 0 bases, with 8 bases left in between. Germline loops: CDR1 MNHNS, CDR2 SASEGT. The CDR3 loop spans 14 amino acids. The CDR3 region is CASSEKGGSYEQYF. DNA for the CDR3: TGTGCCAGCAGTGAAAAGGGGGGCTCCTACGAGCAGTACTTC.

This chain links TRBV6-1 with TRBJ2-7; 10 nucleotides line up with TRBD1. With 2 bases clipped from V and 4 bases from J, the junction kept 11 bases outside the gene matches. CDR3 length: 17 residues. The germline V gene encodes CDR1 MNHNS and CDR2 SASEGT. DNA for the CDR3: TGTGCCAGCAGTGAACCGGGACAGGGGAGAAATTTTTACGAGCAGTACTTC. It codes for CASSEPGQGRNFYEQYF.

The chain is built from TRBV29-1 and TRBJ1-2, with D unresolved. This CDR3 has 8 amino acids. Germline loops: CDR1 SQVTM, CDR2 ANQGSEA. V lost 6 bases to trimming and J lost 10 bases, with 6 bases between them. CDR3: CSVLLYTF. CDR3 bases: TGCAGCGTACTTCTCTACACCTTC.

This chain uses TRBV7-2 with TRBJ1-2, with 9 bases aligning to TRBD1. The CDR3 extends over 15 amino acids. Trimming cost V 7 bases and J 2 bases; bases outside gene matches: 8. The germline CDR1 and CDR2 sequences are SGHTA and FQGNSA. The CDR3 sequence is CASTREDRGNYGYTF. The CDR3 nucleotides read TGTGCCAGCACCCGTGAGGACAGGGGCAACTATGGCTACACCTTC.

This sequence joins TRBV30 and TRBJ2-3, with D perhaps being TRBD1 or TRBD2 (5 bases each). The germline gives CDR1 GTSNPN, CDR2 SVGIG (reference sequence). The CDR3 has 16 residues. Trimming shortened V by 0 bases and J by 6 bases, and 19 bases separated the two germline ends. CDR3: CAWSVSGAPRGDTQYF. CDR3 nucleotide sequence: TGTGCCTGGAGTGTATCCGGGGCCCCCCGGGGCGATACGCAGTATTTT.

The chain links TRBV5-8 to TRBJ1-6, with 7 bases aligning to TRBD1. The CDR3 has 16 amino acids. Germline V gene data show CDR1 as SGHTS and CDR2 as YDEGEE. V dropped 4 bases and J dropped 4; count of bases not matched to a gene: 8. The DNA of the CDR3 is TGTGCCAGCAGCCCGCCGGACAGGACGTATAATTCACCCCTCCACTTT. It specifies CASSPPDRTYNSPLHF.